The clone carrying this T cell receptor (beta chain) was picked up a small number of times. Its antigen is not known. Germline lookup yields CDR1 SNHLY and CDR2 FYNNEI. The J segment lost 4 bases and the V segment lost 7 bases, leaving 14 bases of the junction unmatched. The CDR3 extends over 17 amino acids. This specimen comes from a study of T-cell memory formation after mild COVID-19. Study-level points and caveats: Balance between CD4 and CD8 was seen in clones contracting day 15 to 85, and a CD4+ lean was seen in later expanders.

Constant-segment primers were used for 5'RACE, and the resulting TCR alpha and TCR beta cDNA libraries carried sample barcodes and UMIs. TCRdb reanalysed the 5' RACE reads using MiXCR and keeps one entry per CDR3 protein. The sample shows about 400,000 distinct CDR3 sequences, more than 15% of them seen only once. This TCR was recovered from a man aged 18 to 35 who had mild COVID-19 (a few samples of this study predate the infection). Cell type and time point are not known. V usage is TRBV2 and J usage is TRBJ1-1; 11 bases are shared with TRBD1. Sequenced input: PBMCs or a T cell subset sorted from them (not recorded which). CDR3 DNA sequence: TGTGCCAGCAACGGCGGCGCGGGACAGGGGGACGGCACTGAAGCTTTCTTT. Its protein product is CASNGGAGQGDGTEAFF.